A selection of T cell receptor beta chains follows, all from one sample in a study of blood T cells in healthy people across ages. TCRdb re-derived calls from the 5' RACE reads in MiXCR, one entry per CDR3 protein. This sample has about a million distinct CDR3 sequences, with 45% to 50% found just once. What was sequenced was blood. The receptors here all came from a young man in good health. CDR3s include the opening cysteine and the closing phenylalanine or tryptophan.

cdr3_aa: CASSSRVLNYGYTF
j_call: TRBJ1-2
v_call: TRBV12-3/TRBV12-4

cdr3_aa: CAIMRDRNRKELFF
j_call: TRBJ2-2
v_call: TRBV6-5

cdr3_aa: CASSRTTNPETQYF
j_call: TRBJ2-5
v_call: TRBV4-2

cdr3_aa: CSARDPERTYEQYF
j_call: TRBJ2-7
v_call: TRBV20-1

cdr3_aa: CASSQWTPHEQYF
j_call: TRBJ2-7
v_call: TRBV14

cdr3_aa: CASSLIGTGGHEQYF
j_call: .
v_call: TRBV7-2

cdr3_aa: CASSFPQGNQPQHF
j_call: TRBJ1-5
v_call: TRBV28

cdr3_aa: CAGSFGYSYEQYF
j_call: TRBJ2-7
v_call: TRBV5-5

cdr3_aa: CASSLPRRGVYNEQYF
j_call: .
v_call: TRBV5-1

cdr3_aa: CASRDDRVVFF
j_call: TRBJ2-1
v_call: TRBV5-1

cdr3_aa: CAIRSREHAEQFF
j_call: TRBJ2-1
v_call: TRBV7-2

cdr3_aa: CASCKEAGYGNEQFF
j_call: TRBJ2-1
v_call: TRBV18

cdr3_aa: CASSFHRDSSYEQYF
j_call: TRBJ2-7
v_call: TRBV7-9

cdr3_aa: CSARGGAGDSTEAFF
j_call: TRBJ1-1
v_call: TRBV20-1

cdr3_aa: CASSFTTGASGYTF
j_call: TRBJ1-2
v_call: TRBV27

cdr3_aa: CASRGLTDTQYF
j_call: TRBJ2-3
v_call: TRBV19

cdr3_aa: CASSQERSGEGRETQYF
j_call: TRBJ2-5
v_call: TRBV4-2

cdr3_aa: CSARGPGSSSYEQYF
j_call: TRBJ2-7
v_call: TRBV20-1

cdr3_aa: CSVSTGTISWDYGYTF
j_call: TRBJ1-2
v_call: TRBV29-1

cdr3_aa: CASSLDRLAGGLRFGNEQYF
j_call: TRBJ2-7
v_call: TRBV11-3

cdr3_aa: CASSEDSRRNEQFF
j_call: TRBJ2-1
v_call: TRBV25-1

cdr3_aa: CATGAAYEQYF
j_call: TRBJ2-7
v_call: TRBV6-2/TRBV6-3

cdr3_aa: CASSFVYTGELFF
j_call: TRBJ2-2
v_call: TRBV7-9

cdr3_aa: CASSFDGEAFF
j_call: TRBJ1-1
v_call: TRBV5-1

cdr3_aa: CASRPFGRNSYEQYF
j_call: TRBJ2-7
v_call: TRBV28

cdr3_aa: CATSASTDTQYF
j_call: TRBJ2-3
v_call: TRBV24-1

cdr3_aa: CAISGGQGNGYTF
j_call: TRBJ1-2
v_call: TRBV10-3

cdr3_aa: CASSQGRGFWQFF
j_call: TRBJ2-1
v_call: TRBV4-1

cdr3_aa: CSARDGAGDYGYTF
j_call: TRBJ1-2
v_call: TRBV20-1

cdr3_aa: CSARGGTGGTDTQYF
j_call: TRBJ2-3
v_call: TRBV29-1

cdr3_aa: CASSLRGQGMNYGYTF
j_call: TRBJ1-2
v_call: TRBV5-1

cdr3_aa: CASSLQGPSRDVQETQYF
j_call: .
v_call: TRBV3-1

cdr3_aa: CSVGVNEQFF
j_call: TRBJ2-1
v_call: TRBV29-1